Presented here are 2 T cell receptor beta chains from one specimen sequenced in a study of cytomegalovirus exposure and HLA in healthy donors. Sequencing was performed with immunoSEQ multiplex PCR; in TCRdb, only in-frame clones are kept and a portion is missing. Of tens of thousands of clones in the sample, about 96% were seen once. The sequenced material came from PBMCs. The source of these receptors is a woman aged 18-35 years in good health and CMV-seronegative.

The V gene is TRBV27, the J gene TRBJ1-2, with D uncertain. The V gene's germline CDR1 is MNHEY and CDR2 SMNVEV (reference sequence). V lost 5 bases and J 2 bases, leaving 15 bases between the germline ends. CDR3 size: 15 residues. Here the CDR3 DNA reads TGTGCCAGCAGTCCCACGGAGGGCCTAAACTATGGCTACACCTTC. It codes for CASSPTEGLNYGYTF.

The chain is built from TRBV28 and TRBJ2-1; TRBD2 is a possible D gene (5 bases). The V gene lost 2 bases and the J gene lost 6 bases, with 11 bases spanning the gap. Germline values: CDR1 MDHEN, CDR2 SYDVKM. CDR3 length: 14 amino acids. CDR3 protein: CASSLEGQPNEQFF. In nucleotides, the CDR3 is TGTGCCAGCAGTTTAGAGGGTCAGCCCAATGAGCAGTTCTTC.